Each of the 11 T cell receptor beta chains below was sequenced from the same sample in a study of T-cell reconstitution after alpha-beta-depleted transplantation in children. Unique molecular identifiers were incorporated into the prepared TCRbeta library. TCRdb ran MiXCR on the PCR reads and lists one entry per CDR3 protein. Among approximately 400,000 distinct CDR3 sequences, roughly 17% were seen once, and the ten largest hold over 25%. Here the sequenced sample was PBMCs, mostly from graft donor cells, taken 360 days after TCRalphabeta/CD19-depleted stem cell transplant. The receptors originated from a boy younger than two who had a stem cell transplant for Wiskott-Aldrich syndrome, so the T cells may come from the graft donor.

This clonotype was observed a handful of times. The chain is built from TRBV29-1 and TRBJ2-3; D remains ambiguous. Between the trimmed V and J ends, which lost 7 bases and 5 bases, there was a span of 7 bases. The V gene's germline CDR1 is SQVTM and CDR2 ANQGSEA. The CDR3 consists of 10 residues. The CDR3 nucleotides read TGCAGCGCCTACAGAGATACGCAGTATTTT. Translated: CSAYRDTQYF.

V is TRBV11-2 and J is TRBJ2-1; the D gene is possibly TRBD1 (6 bases). The CDR3 contains 18 residues. Germline CDR1 SGHAT, CDR2 FQNNGV. Deletions cut 3 bases from V and 4 bases from J, with 22 bases between. The CDR3 is CASSFWRQALWGYNEQFF. CDR3 sequence (DNA): TGTGCCAGCAGCTTCTGGCGACAGGCCCTTTGGGGGTACAATGAGCAGTTCTTC.

J is TRBJ2-1 and V is TRBV2; D unclear. In germline, CDR1 is SNHLY, CDR2 FYNNEI. This CDR3 spans 11 amino acids. With 6 bases removed from V and 6 bases from J, the gap between germline ends came to 6 bases. As DNA, the CDR3 is TGTGCCAGCAGGATGCGCAATGAGCAGTTCTTC. It specifies CASRMRNEQFF.

The sample holds many counts of this clonotype. Here the CDR3 DNA reads TGTGCCATCAGAGGGGACAAGTCCGAAAACATTCAGTACTTC. Amino acids: CAIRGDKSENIQYF. This chain connects TRBV10-3 to TRBJ2-4; TRBD1 is a possible D gene (6 bases). This CDR3 comprises 14 residues. The germline V gene encodes CDR1 ENHRY and CDR2 SYGVKD. Trimming took 6 bases from V and 5 from J, leaving 14 bases between them.

The chain has TRBV12-3 or TRBV12-4 and TRBJ2-7, with TRBD1 as a possible D gene (6 bases). The CDR3 sequence is 14 residues long. V was clipped by 10 bases and J by 6 bases, with 22 bases between them. In DNA form, the CDR3 reads TGTGCCACCCAGCAATCCCCGGGCAGGGGCGAGCAGTACTTC. Amino acid sequence: CATQQSPGRGEQYF.

The chain has TRBV28 and TRBJ1-5; D is possibly TRBD1 (5 bases). Germline V gene lookup returns CDR1 MDHEN and CDR2 SYDVKM. With 2 bases removed from V and 3 bases from J, the gap between germline ends came to 11 bases. The CDR3 spans 15 residues. The CDR3 DNA follows: TGTGCCAGCAGTTTACCTCAGGGTAACAATCAGCCCCAGCATTTT. Translating gives CASSLPQGNNQPQHF.

Ten or more counts support this clonotype. V usage is TRBV6-2 or TRBV6-3 and J usage is TRBJ1-1; no clear D. The CDR3 covers 13 residues. V was shortened by 6 bases and J by 0 bases, with 8 bases between the two germline ends. Per germline, CDR1 MNHEY and CDR2 SVGEGT. The CDR3 reads CASRDRMNTEAFF. DNA for the CDR3: TGTGCCAGCAGGGACCGGATGAACACTGAAGCTTTCTTT.

The chain recombines TRBV7-9 with TRBJ1-2, with 7 bases matching TRBD1. The CDR3 runs 15 residues. The V and J ends lost 5 bases and 0 bases, in that order; junction bases with no gene match: 6. The germline V gene encodes CDR1 SEHNR and CDR2 FQNEAQ (reference sequence). The CDR3 is CASSLGQVPNYGYTF. CDR3 coding DNA: TGTGCCAGCAGCCTTGGACAGGTACCTAACTATGGCTACACCTTC.

This clonotype came up a few times. The chain couples TRBV29-1 to TRBJ1-1, with 7 bases matching TRBD1. The V and J ends lost 2 bases and 2 bases, in that order; junction bases with no gene match: 2. The CDR3 length is 13 residues. Germline V gene lookup returns CDR1 SQVTM and CDR2 ANQGSEA. CDR3 DNA sequence: TGCAGCGTTGAAAGACAGGGAAACACTGAAGCTTTCTTT. It encodes CSVERQGNTEAFF.

This clonotype was recorded a few times. The V and J genes are TRBV6-5 and TRBJ1-3; unclear D gene. CDR3 size: 14 residues. CDR1 and CDR2 (germline): MNHEY, SVGAGI. Trimming left V 5 bases short and J 0 bases short, with 8 bases between. The CDR3 region is CASSRLLSGNTIYF. Written as DNA, the CDR3 is TGTGCCAGCAGTCGTCTACTCTCTGGAAACACCATATATTTT.

This clonotype was counted ten times or more. The rearrangement joins TRBV10-3 to TRBJ2-1, with TRBD2 matching over 7 bases. CDR1 and CDR2 (germline): ENHRY, SYGVKD. V shed 0 bases and J 6 bases; nucleotides not matched to a gene: 8. The CDR3 loop spans 16 amino acids. CDR3 sequence (DNA): TGTGCCATCAGTGAGTCGTATAGGACTAGTGCCAATGAGCAGTTCTTC. Translating it yields CAISESYRTSANEQFF.